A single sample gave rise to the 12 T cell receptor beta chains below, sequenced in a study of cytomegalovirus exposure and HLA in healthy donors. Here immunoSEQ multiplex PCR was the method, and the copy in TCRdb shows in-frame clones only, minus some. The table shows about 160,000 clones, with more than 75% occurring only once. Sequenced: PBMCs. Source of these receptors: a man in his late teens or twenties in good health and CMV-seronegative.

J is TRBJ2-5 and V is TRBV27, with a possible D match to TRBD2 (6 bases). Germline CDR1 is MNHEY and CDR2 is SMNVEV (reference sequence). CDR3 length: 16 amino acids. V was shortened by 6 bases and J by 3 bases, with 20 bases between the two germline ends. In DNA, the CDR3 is TGTGCCAGCAGAAAGATGGGGGGATGGGTTGAAGAGACCCAGTACTTC. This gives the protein CASRKMGGWVEETQYF.

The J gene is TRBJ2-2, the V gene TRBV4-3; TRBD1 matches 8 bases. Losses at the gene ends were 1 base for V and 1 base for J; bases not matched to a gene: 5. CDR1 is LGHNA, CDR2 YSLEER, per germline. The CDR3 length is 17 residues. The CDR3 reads CASSQGRDRGNTGELFF. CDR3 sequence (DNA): TGCGCCAGCAGCCAAGGACGCGACAGGGGGAACACCGGGGAGCTGTTTTTT.

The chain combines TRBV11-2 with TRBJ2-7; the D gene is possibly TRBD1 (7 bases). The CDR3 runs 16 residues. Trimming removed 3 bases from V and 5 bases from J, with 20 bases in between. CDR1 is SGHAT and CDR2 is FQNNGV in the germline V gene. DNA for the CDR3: TGTGCCAGCAGCTTTTCAACTTTCGGCAGGGGGGACGAGCAGTACTTC. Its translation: CASSFSTFGRGDEQYF. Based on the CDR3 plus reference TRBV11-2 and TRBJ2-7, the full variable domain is EAGVAQSPRYKIIEKRQSVAFWCNPISGHATLYWYQQILGQGPKLLIQFQNNGVVDDSQLPKDRFSAERLKGVDSTLKIQPAKLEDSAVYLCASSFSTFGRGDEQYFGPGTRLTVT.

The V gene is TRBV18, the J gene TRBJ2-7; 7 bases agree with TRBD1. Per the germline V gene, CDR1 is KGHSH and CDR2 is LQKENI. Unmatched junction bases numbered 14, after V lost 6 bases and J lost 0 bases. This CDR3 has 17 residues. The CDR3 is CASSRTPGQSHSYEQYF. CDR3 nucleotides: TGTGCCAGCTCCCGCACTCCGGGACAGAGTCACTCCTACGAGCAGTACTTC.

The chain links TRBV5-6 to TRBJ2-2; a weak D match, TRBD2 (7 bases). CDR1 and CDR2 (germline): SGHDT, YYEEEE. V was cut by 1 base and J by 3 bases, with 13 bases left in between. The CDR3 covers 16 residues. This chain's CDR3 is CASSLPRGGDTGELFF. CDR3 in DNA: TGTGCCAGCAGCTTGCCCAGGGGAGGGGACACCGGGGAGCTGTTTTTT.

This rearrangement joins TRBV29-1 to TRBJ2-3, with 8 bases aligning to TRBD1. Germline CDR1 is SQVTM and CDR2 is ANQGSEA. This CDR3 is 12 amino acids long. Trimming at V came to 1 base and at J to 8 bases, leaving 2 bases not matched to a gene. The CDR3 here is CSVEGQGSTQYF. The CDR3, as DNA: TGCAGCGTTGAAGGACAGGGGAGTACGCAGTATTTT.

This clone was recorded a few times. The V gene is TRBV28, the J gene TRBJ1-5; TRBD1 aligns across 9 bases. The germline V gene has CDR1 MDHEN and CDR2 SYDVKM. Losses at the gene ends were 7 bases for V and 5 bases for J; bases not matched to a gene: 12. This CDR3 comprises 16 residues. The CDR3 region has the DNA TGTGCCAGCATCCGCATGGGGGACAGGGCCCATCAGCCCCAGCATTTT. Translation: CASIRMGDRAHQPQHF. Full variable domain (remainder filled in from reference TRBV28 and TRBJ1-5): DVKVTQSSRYLVKRTGEKVFLECVQDMDHENMFWYRQDPGLGLRLIYFSYDVKMKEKGDIPEGYSVSREKKERFSLILESASTNQTSMYLCASIRMGDRAHQPQHFGDGTRLSIL.

Written as DNA, the CDR3 is TGCAGTGCCGGGGGGGGTACGCAGTATTTT. Translating it yields CSAGGGTQYF. This chain connects TRBV20-1 to TRBJ2-3, with 8 bases lining up with TRBD2. V was pared by 6 bases and J by 8 bases, with 1 base of the junction left unmatched. From germline, CDR1 is DFQATT and CDR2 SNEGSKA (reference sequence). This CDR3 comprises 10 residues.

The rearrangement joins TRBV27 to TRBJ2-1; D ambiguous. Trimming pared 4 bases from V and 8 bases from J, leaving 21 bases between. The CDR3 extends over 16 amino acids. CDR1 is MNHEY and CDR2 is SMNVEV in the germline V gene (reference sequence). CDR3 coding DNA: TGTGCCAGCAGTTCAATAGCTTCAAATCCTGCGGATGAGCAGTTCTTC. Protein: CASSSIASNPADEQFF.

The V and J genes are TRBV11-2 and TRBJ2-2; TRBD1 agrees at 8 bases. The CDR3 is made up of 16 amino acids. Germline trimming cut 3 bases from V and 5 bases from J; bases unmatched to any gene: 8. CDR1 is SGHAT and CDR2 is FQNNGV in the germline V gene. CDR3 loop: CASSLGQGAPTGELFF. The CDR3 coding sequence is TGTGCCAGCAGCTTGGGGCAGGGGGCGCCGACCGGGGAGCTGTTTTTT.

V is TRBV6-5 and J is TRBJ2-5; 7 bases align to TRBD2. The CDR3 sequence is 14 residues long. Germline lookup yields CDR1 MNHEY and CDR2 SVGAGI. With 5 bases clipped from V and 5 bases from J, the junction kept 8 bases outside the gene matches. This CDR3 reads CASSKLAPRETQYF. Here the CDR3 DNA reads TGTGCCAGCAGTAAACTAGCGCCCCGGGAGACCCAGTACTTC.

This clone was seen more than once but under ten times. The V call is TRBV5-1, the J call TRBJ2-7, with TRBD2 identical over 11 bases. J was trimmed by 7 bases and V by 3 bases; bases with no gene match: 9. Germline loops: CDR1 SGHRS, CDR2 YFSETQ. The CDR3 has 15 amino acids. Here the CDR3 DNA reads TGCGCCAGCAGCTCCCAGACTAGCGGGATGGGAGAGCAGTACTTC. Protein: CASSSQTSGMGEQYF.